This TCR beta chain was captured by sequencing in a study of Graves' ophthalmopathy and Graves' hyperthyroidism. Scientists amplified the TCR beta CDR3 regions from RNA transcripts. RT-PCR was first run with HTBI primers, then multiplex PCR in a second round. TCRdb processed the multiplex PCR reads anew with MiXCR; each CDR3 protein has one entry. The table includes approximately 410,000 distinct CDR3 sequences, 15% detected once. CDR1 is LGHDT, CDR2 YNNKEL, per germline (reference sequence). The CDR3 extends over 15 amino acids. V lost 4 bases to trimming and J lost 5 bases, with 17 bases between them.

Sequencing was carried out using peripheral blood. The sequence came from a woman younger than 30 with stable Graves' hyperthyroidism. The gene calls are TRBV3-1 and TRBJ1-1; maybe TRBD1 (6 bases). The CDR3 DNA sequence: TGTGCCAGCAGCCCCCGGTACAGGGATGGGACTGAAGCTTTCTTT. This encodes CASSPRYRDGTEAFF.